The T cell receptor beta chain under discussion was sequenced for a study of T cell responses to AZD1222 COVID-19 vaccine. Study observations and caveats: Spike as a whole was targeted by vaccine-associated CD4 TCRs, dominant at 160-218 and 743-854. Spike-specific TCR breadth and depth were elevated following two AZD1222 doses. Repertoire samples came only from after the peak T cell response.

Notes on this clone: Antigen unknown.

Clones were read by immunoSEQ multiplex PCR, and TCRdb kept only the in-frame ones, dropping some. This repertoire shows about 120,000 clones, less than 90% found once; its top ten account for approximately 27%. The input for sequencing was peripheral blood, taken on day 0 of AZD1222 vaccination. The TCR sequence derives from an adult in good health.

The CDR3 coding sequence is TGTGCCATCAGTGAGGGGACGGCTGGAAACACCATATATTTT. The encoded protein is CAISEGTAGNTIYF. The chain recombines TRBV10-3 with TRBJ1-3; D is perhaps TRBD1 (5 bases). From germline, CDR1 is ENHRY and CDR2 SYGVKD. Trimming left V 2 bases short and J 2 bases short, with 7 bases between. The CDR3 consists of 14 residues.